A single sample gave rise to the 20 T cell receptor beta chains below, sequenced in a study of OX40 agonist ivuxolimab in advanced cancers. Assay: immunoSEQ multiplex PCR; the TCRdb copy retains only in-frame clones and omits some. The profile shows about 92,000 clones, approximately 80% of them singletons. The sample in question was CD4+ or CD8+ T cells sorted from blood, obtained in a trial of the OX40 agonist ivuxolimab. These receptors were taken from an adult with an advanced solid tumor such as melanoma, head and neck, liver or kidney cancer.

J is TRBJ2-1 and V is TRBV19, with 10 bases fitting TRBD2. Germline V gene lookup returns CDR1 LNHDA and CDR2 SQIVND (reference sequence). The CDR3 length is 15 residues. V shed 3 bases and J 4 bases; nucleotides not matched to a gene: 3. The CDR3 protein is CASSIQGLAYNEQFF. The CDR3 DNA reads as TGTGCCAGTAGTATCCAGGGACTAGCGTACAATGAGCAGTTCTTC.

This clone has only one observation. V gene TRBV5-6 combines with J gene TRBJ2-1; maybe TRBD2 (7 bases). CDR1 is SGHDT and CDR2 is YYEEEE in the germline V gene. CDR3 length equals 11 residues. V was clipped by 4 bases and J by 14 bases, with 13 bases between them. The DNA of the CDR3 is TGTGCCAGCAGCCCAGGGGCGGGGGAGTTCTTC. Amino acid sequence: CASSPGAGEFF.

The table lists this clone with a count of one. The chain recombines TRBV2 with TRBJ2-1; perhaps D is TRBD1 or TRBD2 (6 bases each). Trimming stripped 6 bases from V and 7 bases from J, with 22 bases between. This CDR3 comprises 16 residues. The germline CDR1 and CDR2 sequences are SNHLY and FYNNEI. The CDR3 reads CASSGFGGPGPNEQFF. DNA for the CDR3: TGTGCCAGCAGCGGCTTTGGGGGGCCTGGACCTAATGAGCAGTTCTTC.

The CDR3 sequence: CASSPSGTPGNEQFF. In nucleotides, the CDR3 is TGTGCCAGCAGCCCTTCCGGGACCCCCGGAAATGAGCAGTTCTTC. The chain links TRBV5-6 to TRBJ2-1; D may match TRBD1 or TRBD2 (5 bases each). V was cut by 4 bases and J by 7 bases, with 18 bases left in between. CDR3 size: 15 residues. Germline V gene sequence: CDR1 SGHDT, CDR2 YYEEEE. Combining the CDR3 with reference TRBV5-6 and TRBJ2-1 gives the whole variable domain DAGVTQSPTHLIKTRGQQVTLRCSPKSGHDTVSWYQQALGQGPQFIFQYYEEEERQRGNFPDRFSGHQFPNYSSELNVNALLLGDSALYLCASSPSGTPGNEQFFGPGTRLTVL.

The V call is TRBV2, the J call TRBJ1-2; D gene uncertain. Per germline, CDR1 SNHLY and CDR2 FYNNEI. This CDR3 comprises 13 residues. Trimming shortened V by 3 bases and J by 7 bases, and 12 bases separated the two germline ends. CDR3 amino acids: CASSDQRKVGYTF. Written as DNA, the CDR3 is TGTGCCAGCAGTGACCAGAGGAAGGTTGGCTACACCTTC.

The chain recombines TRBV5-8 with TRBJ1-6; 7 bases agree with TRBD1. This CDR3 spans 18 amino acids. Germline V CDR1 and CDR2: SGHTS, YDEGEE. V was clipped by 0 bases and J by 3 bases; unmatched bases: 9. CDR3: CASSLDRGSGVYNSPLHF. The CDR3 region has the DNA TGTGCCAGCAGCTTGGACAGGGGAAGCGGGGTCTATAATTCACCCCTCCACTTT. The full variable domain, completed using reference TRBV5-8 and TRBJ1-6, is EAGVTQSPTHLIKTRGQQATLRCSPISGHTSVYWYQQALGLGLQFLLWYDEGEERNRGNFPPRFSGRQFPNYSSELNVNALELEDSALYLCASSLDRGSGVYNSPLHFGNGTRLTVT.

This CDR3 reads CASRLAGYTDTQYF. DNA for the CDR3: TGTGCCAGCAGACTAGCGGGATACACAGATACGCAGTATTTT. The chain couples TRBV28 to TRBJ2-3; 10 bases agree with TRBD2. The V segment lost 6 bases and the J segment 2 bases; nucleotides outside the gene matches: 2. CDR3 length: 14 amino acids. Germline loops: CDR1 MDHEN, CDR2 SYDVKM.

CDR3 in amino acids: CASSLEGSGSSYEQYF. CDR3 coding DNA: TGTGCCAGCAGCTTAGAAGGTAGCGGGAGCTCCTACGAGCAGTACTTC. V is TRBV7-8 and J is TRBJ2-7, with 9 positions matching TRBD2. The CDR3 runs to 16 residues. CDR1 is SGHVS, CDR2 FQNEAQ, per germline. Unmatched junction bases numbered 4, after V lost 1 base and J lost 0 bases.

The V gene is TRBV14, the J gene TRBJ2-3; D is possibly TRBD2 (6 bases). Between the trimmed V and J ends, which lost 8 bases and 2 bases, there was a span of 11 bases. From germline, CDR1 is SGHDN and CDR2 FVKESK. This CDR3 is built from 13 residues. The CDR3 spells CASAGLATDTQYF. The DNA of the CDR3 is TGTGCCAGCGCGGGGCTAGCCACAGATACGCAGTATTTT. The full variable domain, its missing parts supplied by reference TRBV14 and TRBJ2-3, is EAGVTQFPSHSVIEKGQTVTLRCDPISGHDNLYWYRRVMGKEIKFLLHFVKESKQDESGMPNNRFLAERTGGTYSTLKVQPAELEDSGVYFCASAGLATDTQYFGPGTRLTVL.

The V call is TRBV18, the J call TRBJ2-2; D call uncertain. The germline V and J ends were trimmed by 6 bases and 0 bases, with 14 bases remaining between them. The CDR3 consists of 16 residues. Germline V gives CDR1 KGHSH, CDR2 LQKENI. The CDR3 region has the DNA TGTGCCAGCTCCCTAAATGGGCCGACGAACACCGGGGAGCTGTTTTTT. Protein: CASSLNGPTNTGELFF.

The J gene is TRBJ1-1, the V gene TRBV2, with TRBD1 matching over 10 bases. Trimming took 0 bases from V and 8 from J; bases not matched to a gene: 3. The CDR3 is made up of 14 amino acids. CDR1 is SNHLY, CDR2 FYNNEI, per germline. The CDR3 nucleotides are TGTGCCAGCAGTGAAGCTGGGGGACAGGGGGAAGCTTTCTTT. It yields the protein CASSEAGGQGEAFF.

The V call is TRBV13, the J call TRBJ2-3; D is unresolved. Trimming removed 1 base from V and 6 bases from J, with 11 bases in between. From germline, CDR1 is PRHDT and CDR2 FYEKMQ (reference sequence). The CDR3 is 14 amino acids. The CDR3 loop is CASSLDRTRDTQYF. CDR3 sequence (DNA): TGTGCCAGCAGCTTAGACCGGACCCGCGATACGCAGTATTTT. The full variable domain, completed using reference TRBV13 and TRBJ2-3, is AAGVIQSPRHLIKEKRETATLKCYPIPRHDTVYWYQQGPGQDPQFLISFYEKMQSDKGSIPDRFSAQQFSDYHSELNMSSLELGDSALYFCASSLDRTRDTQYFGPGTRLTVL.

The chain joins TRBV27 to TRBJ1-2; perhaps TRBD1 as D (6 bases). The ends were cut back, 3 bases at V and 8 bases at J, with 19 bases in the middle. CDR1 MNHEY and CDR2 SMNVEV come from the germline V gene (reference sequence). This CDR3 is 15 amino acids long. CDR3 amino acids: CASSLSGGVVKGYTF. The CDR3 bases are TGTGCCAGCAGTTTGTCGGGGGGCGTCGTAAAAGGCTACACCTTC.

This clone was found once. V is TRBV5-6 and J is TRBJ2-7, with 7 bases lining up with TRBD2. The CDR3 loop spans 15 amino acids. Germline CDR1 and CDR2: SGHDT and YYEEEE. V trimming: 1 base; J trimming: 1 base; junction bases outside the gene matches: 5. The chain's CDR3 is CASSLLLAASYEQYF. As DNA, the CDR3 is TGTGCCAGCAGCTTGCTTCTAGCGGCATCCTACGAGCAGTACTTC.

This chain connects TRBV6-5 to TRBJ2-1; the D call may be TRBD1 or TRBD2 (6 bases each). The V gene's germline CDR1 is MNHEY and CDR2 SVGAGI. The CDR3 consists of 15 residues. The V end lost 5 bases, the J end lost 7 bases, and 18 bases lay between the germline ends. CDR3 nucleotides: TGTGCCAGCAGTACGGGGGAGTGGGGGACAAATGAGCAGTTCTTC. Translation gives CASSTGEWGTNEQFF.

The chain links TRBV2 to TRBJ2-1; 10 bases are shared with TRBD2. V dropped 5 bases and J dropped 4; count of bases not matched to a gene: 8. This CDR3 has 16 residues. The germline gives CDR1 SNHLY, CDR2 FYNNEI. DNA for the CDR3: TGTGCCAGCAGTCCAGCGGGAGGGACTCTTTACAATGAGCAGTTCTTC. This gives the protein CASSPAGGTLYNEQFF. Filled out from reference TRBV2 and TRBJ2-1, the complete variable domain reads EPEVTQTPSHQVTQMGQEVILRCVPISNHLYFYWYRQILGQKVEFLVSFYNNEISEKSEIFDDQFSVERPDGSNFTLKIRSTKLEDSAMYFCASSPAGGTLYNEQFFGPGTRLTVL.

This sequence joins TRBV10-3 and TRBJ2-3; 9 bases are a match to TRBD2. The length of the CDR3 is 19 residues. The V gene end was trimmed by 6 bases and the J gene end by 1 base; junction bases not matched to a gene: 17. In germline, CDR1 is ENHRY, CDR2 SYGVKD. Here the CDR3 reads CAISEPILTSGDRTDTQYF. The CDR3 bases are TGTGCCATCAGCGAACCCATCTTGACTAGCGGAGACCGCACAGATACGCAGTATTTT.

The rearrangement links TRBV5-8 to TRBJ2-4; D is possibly TRBD1 (5 bases). Trimming stripped 1 base from V and 3 bases from J, with 17 bases between. The CDR3 loop spans 17 amino acids. Germline V lookup: CDR1 SGHTS, CDR2 YDEGEE. The CDR3 region has the DNA TGTGCCAGCAGCTTGTCTTCCACCACAGGTGGCAAAAACATTCAGTACTTC. It codes for CASSLSSTTGGKNIQYF.

The chain combines TRBV18 with TRBJ2-2; no firm D call. Germline V gene sequence: CDR1 KGHSH, CDR2 LQKENI. V was shortened by 2 bases and J by 3 bases, with 10 bases between the two germline ends. The CDR3 loop spans 15 amino acids. The DNA of the CDR3 is TGTGCCAGCTCACCAATGCCGTCGGACACCGGGGAGCTGTTTTTT. Its translation is CASSPMPSDTGELFF.

The rearrangement uses TRBV21-1 and TRBJ2-7; the D call in the table, TRBD1, was not verified against the DNA. TRBV21-1 constitutes a pseudogene. CDR3 length: 17 amino acids. In nucleotides, the CDR3 is TGTGCCAGCAGCGCCCAGGGCGGGACAGGGCCGTTCTACGAGCAGTACTTC. It encodes CASSAQGGTGPFYEQYF.